A selection of T cell receptor beta chains follows, all from one sample in a study of shared clonotypes between healthy human individuals. Clones were sequenced by immunoSEQ multiplex PCR, and TCRdb holds only the in-frame ones, with some missing. This sample has hundreds of thousands of clones; roughly 72% occur once, and the top ten carry 9.5% to 15%. Sequenced sample: PBMCs. The receptor source for this set is a woman aged 35 to 49 in good health. Some clones in this sample may be carry-over from other donors' samples. Each CDR3 is given with its conserved first and last residue. The order of the fields is clone size, J gene, V gene, CDR3 protein. Not all rows give a size; the values are once, few, many and, for expanded clones, a class.

clone_size: -
j_call: TRBJ2-6
v_call: TRBV7-2
cdr3_aa: CASSLAASSGANVLTF

clone_size: -
j_call: TRBJ2-3
v_call: TRBV29-1
cdr3_aa: CSVEVGGWDTQYF

clone_size: -
j_call: TRBJ1-1
v_call: TRBV18
cdr3_aa: CASSPGGPGDTEAFF

clone_size: -
j_call: TRBJ2-5
v_call: TRBV18
cdr3_aa: CASSPSTEETQYF

clone_size: -
j_call: TRBJ2-1
v_call: TRBV23-1
cdr3_aa: CASREGAAGGRLCHEQFF

clone_size: -
j_call: TRBJ2-1
v_call: TRBV5-1
cdr3_aa: CASSAEQGTEQFF

clone_size: -
j_call: TRBJ2-5
v_call: TRBV7-3
cdr3_aa: CATSNGAQETQYF

clone_size: -
j_call: TRBJ2-2
v_call: TRBV18
cdr3_aa: CASSTTLSGGTTGELFF

clone_size: many
j_call: TRBJ1-2
v_call: TRBV7-9
cdr3_aa: CASSYLGQENNYGYTF

clone_size: -
j_call: TRBJ1-2
v_call: TRBV18
cdr3_aa: CASSPRQETANYGYTF

clone_size: once
j_call: TRBJ2-7
v_call: TRBV5-1
cdr3_aa: CASSSGLTYEQYF

clone_size: once
j_call: TRBJ1-5
v_call: TRBV7-9
cdr3_aa: CASSSTGSQPQHF

clone_size: few
j_call: TRBJ1-1
v_call: TRBV25-1
cdr3_aa: CASSETGRGNWETEAFF

clone_size: -
j_call: TRBJ2-6
v_call: TRBV4-1
cdr3_aa: CASSRLAGELVGLAPNVLTF

clone_size: once
j_call: TRBJ2-7
v_call: TRBV20-1
cdr3_aa: CSASRDYEQYF

clone_size: -
j_call: TRBJ2-3
v_call: TRBV27
cdr3_aa: CASSRLAGVLTDTQYF

clone_size: -
j_call: TRBJ2-5
v_call: TRBV7-9
cdr3_aa: CASSQGPGGQETQYF

clone_size: -
j_call: TRBJ1-1
v_call: TRBV29-1
cdr3_aa: CSVDLRGTNTEAFF

clone_size: -
j_call: TRBJ1-5
v_call: TRBV28
cdr3_aa: CASSRPGVSNQPQHF

clone_size: once
j_call: TRBJ2-2
v_call: TRBV4-1
cdr3_aa: CASSQEDSLLNTGELFF

clone_size: few
j_call: TRBJ1-2
v_call: TRBV5-1
cdr3_aa: CASRGTEKVYGYTF

clone_size: -
j_call: TRBJ2-7
v_call: TRBV30
cdr3_aa: CAWSARGRGGSEQYF

clone_size: -
j_call: TRBJ2-7
v_call: TRBV6-1
cdr3_aa: CASRDLTSGSYEQYF

clone_size: -
j_call: TRBJ2-1
v_call: TRBV19
cdr3_aa: CASRPRDRSSYNEQFF

clone_size: -
j_call: TRBJ2-5
v_call: TRBV28
cdr3_aa: CASSLFVRMPETQYF

clone_size: -
j_call: TRBJ2-7
v_call: TRBV11-2
cdr3_aa: CASSSAPGREQYF

clone_size: -
j_call: TRBJ1-1
v_call: TRBV5-1
cdr3_aa: CASSQQGMNTEAFF

clone_size: -
j_call: TRBJ2-3
v_call: TRBV5-6
cdr3_aa: CASTNGRLGTQYF

clone_size: -
j_call: TRBJ2-1
v_call: TRBV9
cdr3_aa: CASSVLGQEQFF

clone_size: -
j_call: TRBJ2-5
v_call: TRBV7-9
cdr3_aa: CASSSSMETQYF

clone_size: -
j_call: TRBJ2-2
v_call: TRBV18
cdr3_aa: CASSPAHRQPPNTGELFF

clone_size: -
j_call: TRBJ1-2
v_call: TRBV7-9
cdr3_aa: CASSLASRRDNYGYTF